The 18 T cell receptor beta chains below were found in one sample sequenced in a study of cytomegalovirus exposure and HLA in healthy donors. The primer mix had 60 Vbeta and 13 Jbeta primers. The repertoire was sequenced with immunoSEQ multiplex PCR; TCRdb's copy has only in-frame clones and lacks some. The table lists about 300,000 clones, 86% of them singletons, with approximately 4.3% in the top ten. Material for sequencing was PBMCs. The source is a man aged 35 to 55 in good health and CMV-seropositive.

The chain joins TRBV5-1 to TRBJ2-7, with unresolved D. Germline CDR1 and CDR2: SGHRS and YFSETQ. V gave up 0 bases and J gave up 3 bases, with 7 bases separating them. The CDR3 runs to 13 residues. The CDR3 coding sequence is TGCGCCAGCAGCTTGGCCAAGAGCTACGAGCAGTACTTC. This sequence encodes CASSLAKSYEQYF.

V usage is TRBV27 and J usage is TRBJ2-5; 9 nucleotides match TRBD1. The V segment lost 6 bases and the J segment 5 bases; nucleotides outside the gene matches: 7. The CDR3 extends over 14 amino acids. Germline V gene sequence: CDR1 MNHEY, CDR2 SMNVEV (reference sequence). The CDR3 reads CASSPQGARETQYF. The CDR3 DNA sequence: TGTGCCAGCAGCCCACAGGGGGCCCGGGAGACCCAGTACTTC.

V and J are TRBV28 and TRBJ2-7; 7 bases are shared with TRBD1. Germline V gene data show CDR1 as MDHEN and CDR2 as SYDVKM. The ends lost 7 bases at V and 0 bases at J; junction bases unmatched: 3. The CDR3 sequence is 13 residues long. The CDR3 region is CASNRGLSYEQYF. CDR3 coding DNA: TGTGCCAGCAATAGGGGGCTCTCCTACGAGCAGTACTTC.

This clone showed up just once. The chain employs TRBV6-1 and TRBJ2-7; TRBD1 is a possible D gene (6 bases). The CDR3 has 14 amino acids. The V and J ends lost 5 bases and 2 bases respectively, with 13 bases between them. Germline V CDR1 and CDR2: MNHNS, SASEGT. CDR3 nucleotides: TGTGCCAGCAGTCTACAGGGACGGGCCTACGAGCAGTACTTC. It encodes CASSLQGRAYEQYF.

The chain couples TRBV6-5 to TRBJ2-7, with 9 bases identical to TRBD2. Germline V lookup: CDR1 MNHEY, CDR2 SVGAGI. The CDR3 totals 14 residues. V gave up 6 bases and J gave up 2 bases; unmatched junction bases: 5. Here the CDR3 DNA reads TGTGCCAGCAGGGGCCGCGGGAGGGCCTACGAGCAGTACTTC. It codes for CASRGRGRAYEQYF.

The V and J genes are TRBV27 and TRBJ1-3; the match to TRBD1 covers 8 bases. CDR1 and CDR2 (germline): MNHEY, SMNVEV (reference sequence). V dropped 4 bases and J dropped 4; count of bases not matched to a gene: 3. The CDR3 has 14 residues. The chain's CDR3 is CASSSQGAGNTIYF. The CDR3 DNA follows: TGTGCCAGCAGTTCCCAGGGGGCGGGAAACACCATATATTTT.

This rearrangement joins TRBV9 to TRBJ2-7; D is possibly TRBD2 (5 bases). This CDR3 region has 13 residues. CDR1 is SGDLS, CDR2 YYNGEE, per germline. Trimming took 6 bases from V and 2 from J, leaving 12 bases between them. CDR3 residues: CASTPGNTYEQYF. CDR3 nucleotide sequence: TGTGCCAGCACCCCCGGGAACACCTACGAGCAGTACTTC.

This clone has more than one count but fewer than ten. The chain combines TRBV7-6 with TRBJ2-7; TRBD1 matches at 8 bases. The CDR3 has 12 residues. V dropped 4 bases and J dropped 6; count of bases not matched to a gene: 2. Germline-derived CDR1 and CDR2 are SGHVS and FNYEAQ. The CDR3 loop is CASSSTGVEQYF. As DNA, the CDR3 is TGTGCCAGCAGCTCGACAGGGGTCGAGCAGTACTTC.

As DNA, the CDR3 is TGTGCCAGCAGCGGAGGTTTAGTGGGGTTTTTTTACGAGCAGTACTTC. This codes for CASSGGLVGFFYEQYF. The gene calls are TRBV28 and TRBJ2-7, with a possible D match to TRBD2 (5 bases). V gave up 6 bases and J gave up 4 bases, with 22 bases separating them. Germline lookup yields CDR1 MDHEN and CDR2 SYDVKM. This CDR3 is 16 amino acids long. The whole variable domain, filled in from reference TRBV28 and TRBJ2-7, reads DVKVTQSSRYLVKRTGEKVFLECVQDMDHENMFWYRQDPGLGLRLIYFSYDVKMKEKGDIPEGYSVSREKKERFSLILESASTNQTSMYLCASSGGLVGFFYEQYFGPGTRLTVT.

V usage is TRBV4-1 and J usage is TRBJ2-7; TRBD1 aligns across 7 bases. Germline-derived CDR1 and CDR2 are MGHRA and YSYEKL. V lost 0 bases to trimming and J lost 0 bases; unmatched junction nucleotides: 5. This CDR3 region has 16 residues. CDR3 residues: CASSQETWDSSYEQYF. CDR3 DNA sequence: TGCGCCAGCAGCCAAGAGACCTGGGACAGCTCCTACGAGCAGTACTTC.

The chain couples TRBV27 to TRBJ1-1, with D perhaps TRBD1 (5 bases). The CDR3 has 14 residues. Germline CDR1 and CDR2: MNHEY and SMNVEV (reference sequence). The V and J ends lost 1 base and 4 bases respectively, with 10 bases between them. The CDR3 DNA is TGTGCCAGCAGTTTATTAGGGGTGAGCACTGAAGCTTTCTTT. Its protein is CASSLLGVSTEAFF.

The rearrangement joins TRBV7-3 to TRBJ2-3, with TRBD1 identical over 7 bases. The germline V gene has CDR1 SGHTA and CDR2 FQGTGA. This CDR3 spans 14 amino acids. After removal of 5 bases from V and 2 bases from J, the junction contained 4 bases not matched to a gene. This chain's CDR3 is CASSIQGPTDTQYF. The CDR3 DNA reads TGTGCCAGCAGCATACAGGGGCCCACAGATACGCAGTATTTT.

Concerning this clone itself: Compared with germline, one end of the junction differs, possibly owing to a read error. The J gene is TRBJ2-7, the V gene TRBV7-9; D may be TRBD2 (7 bases). Germline V gives CDR1 SEHNR, CDR2 FQNEAQ (reference sequence). The CDR3 is 15 amino acids. The CDR3 sequence is CSSSFGDTSVPEQYF. CDR3 DNA: TGTTCCAGCAGCTTTGGGGACACTAGCGTTCCCGAGCAGTACTTC.

This clone was observed a few times. This chain uses TRBV2 with TRBJ2-6; D might be TRBD2 (5 bases). CDR1 is SNHLY, CDR2 FYNNEI, per germline. The CDR3 contains 14 residues. V was clipped by 10 bases and J by 2 bases, with 12 bases between them. The CDR3 reads CATALEAGANVLTF. The CDR3 DNA is TGTGCCACCGCCCTGGAGGCTGGGGCCAACGTCCTGACTTTC.

This chain joins TRBV27 and TRBJ2-5; 9 positions agree with TRBD2. The DNA end favors TRBJ2-7, so the J call may be wrong. In germline, CDR1 is MNHEY, CDR2 SMNVEV (reference sequence). The CDR3 sequence is 15 residues long. The CDR3 sequence is CASSLSFSGSYEQYF. The CDR3 DNA follows: TGTGCCAGCAGTTTATCGTTTAGCGGGAGTTACGAGCAGTACTTC.

The rearrangement joins TRBV18 to TRBJ1-5; TRBD1 matches 7 bases. From germline, CDR1 is KGHSH and CDR2 LQKENI. The CDR3 is 16 amino acids. The V segment lost 2 bases and the J segment 1 base; nucleotides outside the gene matches: 5. This chain's CDR3 is CASSPLDRASNQPQHF. In DNA form, the CDR3 reads TGTGCCAGCTCACCATTAGACAGGGCAAGCAATCAGCCCCAGCATTTT.

The chain recombines TRBV6-6 with TRBJ2-5; 7 bases line up with TRBD2. Germline V gives CDR1 MNHNY, CDR2 SVGAGI (reference sequence). CDR3 length: 14 amino acids. J was trimmed by 6 bases and V by 2 bases; bases with no gene match: 6. The CDR3 reads CASSYAGRTKTQYF. For the CDR3, the DNA is TGTGCCAGCAGTTACGCCGGGAGGACAAAGACCCAGTACTTC.

This chain joins TRBV6-5 and TRBJ1-5; TRBD1 might be the D (6 bases). This CDR3 spans 13 amino acids. Trimming pared 8 bases from V and 6 bases from J, leaving 14 bases between. CDR1 is MNHEY, CDR2 SVGAGI, per germline. CDR3 DNA sequence: TGTGCCAGCGGCACAGGGTGGGGTCAGCCCCAGCATTTT. It specifies CASGTGWGQPQHF.